This is a list of T cell receptor beta chains from one sample in a study of glioma-infiltrating T cells. TCRdb ran MiXCR on the multiplex PCR reads and lists one entry per CDR3 protein. The data contain tens of thousands of distinct CDR3 sequences, about 25% of them seen just once; the ten biggest clones take up roughly 7%. The sequencing sample was made of glioma tissue, nonneoplastic brain tissue, or PBMCs (not recorded which). The receptors here all came from a human donor with low-grade glioma or glioblastoma, undergoing nonglioma brain surgery, or in good health (not recorded which). CDR3s leave out the opening cysteine and the closing phenylalanine or tryptophan. A D gene is named only where the DNA matches it firmly.

TRBJ1-1 - TRBV5-1 ASSLGRSNTEAF
TRBJ1-2 - TRBV20-1 STGRETLPNYGYT
TRBJ2-7 - TRBV7-9 ASSLDLYEQY
TRBJ2-3 - TRBV5-1 ASSSTTIYSSTDTQY
TRBJ2-7 TRBD2 TRBV7-9 ASSPASGRAGYEQY
TRBJ2-5 - TRBV7-2 ASSLATYTDYQETQY
TRBJ1-5 - TRBV19 ASRIPGGSNQHQH
TRBJ1-6 TRBD1 TRBV5-1 ASQTGANYNSPLH
TRBJ2-1 TRBD2 TRBV6-2/TRBV6-3 ASSYAGGPYNEQF
TRBJ1-2 TRBD1 TRBV19 ASTRTGLNYGYT
TRBJ2-7 - TRBV27 ASSATGPPRGEQY
TRBJ2-7 - TRBV27 ASSTRGLSIYEQY
TRBJ1-5 - TRBV5-1 ASSPGSQVNQPQH
TRBJ2-1 TRBD1 TRBV29-1 SGTGYNEQF
TRBJ2-7 TRBD1 TRBV6-6 ASSYSRQGAKSEQY
TRBJ2-5 - TRBV2 ASGLLQETQY
TRBJ1-5 TRBD1 TRBV2 ASSEFWDRSYQPQH
TRBJ2-7 TRBD1 TRBV14 ASSQEQGAGEQY
TRBJ2-2 TRBD1 TRBV20-1 SARGTGAMTTGELF
TRBJ2-3 - TRBV20-1 SASKPQDTQY
TRBJ1-3 - TRBV20-1 SASSLQRNTIY
TRBJ2-5 - TRBV27 ASSPSQVIQETQY
TRBJ2-1 TRBD2 TRBV20-1 SAVSGTSGINEQF
TRBJ1-5 - TRBV7-9 ASSPTGIDQPQH
TRBJ2-7 - TRBV6-6 ASSYSRRAYEQY
TRBJ1-1 TRBD1 TRBV5-1 ASSQRQGLFGLSF
TRBJ1-5 - TRBV2 ASSGGSNQPQH
TRBJ1-1 - TRBV6-6 ASSYSGRLNTEAF
TRBJ2-7 - TRBV3-1 ASSQVPGYEQY
TRBJ1-5 - TRBV6-2/TRBV6-3 AIARDTYSNQPQH
TRBJ1-2 - TRBV6-4 AAGTPNYGYT
TRBJ1-3 - TRBV7-2 ASSLLRAGNTIY
TRBJ2-7 - TRBV7-8 ASSLVGLEQY
TRBJ2-1 - TRBV20-1 SASPSRGEQF
TRBJ2-7 TRBD2 TRBV4-1 ASSQDVPSGISPEQY
TRBJ2-5 - TRBV2 ASSDTGTPHETQY
TRBJ1-1 - TRBV19 ATSNMNTEAF
TRBJ2-7 - TRBV11-2 ASSLVAGPLEQY
TRBJ2-7 TRBD1 TRBV15 ATSRGGTGQVEQY
TRBJ1-2 - TRBV19 ASSVTQGSYGYT
TRBJ2-5 - TRBV18 ASSPPGRETQY
TRBJ2-2 TRBD1 TRBV2 ASKTDRSNTGELY
TRBJ1-3 - TRBV2 ASSAETTSSGNTIY
TRBJ1-2 TRBD1 TRBV3-1 ASNPTGQSLGYT
TRBJ2-7 TRBD1 TRBV5-4 ASSHRDSYEQY
TRBJ1-5 TRBD1 TRBV28 ASSLSGTGHQPQH
TRBJ1-1 - TRBV5-1 ASSLEPGNTEAF
TRBJ1-1 - TRBV10-3 AISEEGYTEAF
TRBJ2-1 TRBD2 TRBV4-1 ASSRTSGRANYNEQF
TRBJ1-1 - TRBV3-1 ASSQDGQGIMNTEAF